This T cell receptor (beta chain) comes out of a study of T-cell memory formation after mild COVID-19. Study summary: There were largely donor-specific TCR clusters. Overall study results and limits: Among contracting clones, CD4+ were mainly CM/EM and CD8+ enriched in EMRA.

This CDR3 has 11 residues. Germline V gene data show CDR1 as GTSNPN and CDR2 as SVGIG (reference sequence). Trimming stripped 0 bases from V and 6 bases from J, with 5 bases between. Using constant-segment primers, 5'RACE produced TCR alpha and TCR beta cDNA libraries carrying sample barcodes and UMIs. TCRdb itself ran the 5' RACE reads through MiXCR, one entry per CDR3 protein. The table has approximately 560,000 distinct CDR3 sequences, approximately 15% seen once. Details on this clonotype: Its antigen is not known.

Specimen: PBMCs or a T cell subset sorted from them (not recorded which). The chain carries TRBV30 and TRBJ1-1; the D is unclear. The receptor's source is an adult woman who had mild COVID-19 (a few samples of this study predate the infection). Cell type and time point are not known. The DNA of the CDR3 is TGTGCCTGGAGTGTATTTGCTGAAGCTTTCTTT. It codes for CAWSVFAEAFF.